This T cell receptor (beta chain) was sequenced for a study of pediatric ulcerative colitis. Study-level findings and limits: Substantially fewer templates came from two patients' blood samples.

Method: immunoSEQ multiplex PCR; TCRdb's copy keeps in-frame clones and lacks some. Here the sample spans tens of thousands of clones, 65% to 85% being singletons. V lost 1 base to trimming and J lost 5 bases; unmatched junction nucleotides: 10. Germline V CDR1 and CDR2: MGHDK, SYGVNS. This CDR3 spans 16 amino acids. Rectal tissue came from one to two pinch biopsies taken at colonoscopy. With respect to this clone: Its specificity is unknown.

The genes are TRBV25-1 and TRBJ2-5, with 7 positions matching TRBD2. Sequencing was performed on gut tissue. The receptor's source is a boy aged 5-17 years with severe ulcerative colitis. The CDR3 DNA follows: TGTGCCAGCAGTGAATTCCAAGGACTAGGATCGGAGACCCAGTACTTC. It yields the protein CASSEFQGLGSETQYF.